One sample yielded the 10 T cell receptor beta chains listed below, sequenced in a study of T cell changes during pregnancy in multiple sclerosis. TCRdb's table, derived via immunoSEQ multiplex PCR, lists solely in-frame clones and lacks some. The sample includes some 94,000 clones, about 92% of them seen just once. The input for sequencing was peripheral blood, taken in the first trimester of pregnancy. The receptors come from a female donor with multiple sclerosis, enrolled in a pregnancy study.

This clone was recorded only once. The chain couples TRBV9 to TRBJ2-5, with 7 bases identical to TRBD2. With V trimmed by 3 bases and J by 5 bases, 10 bases remained unmatched. The CDR3 has 15 residues. Germline CDR1 SGDLS, CDR2 YYNGEE. The CDR3 nucleotides read TGTGCCAGCAGCGCGGGGCTAGCGGCCCGGGAGACCCAGTACTTC. Translated: CASSAGLAARETQYF.

The rearrangement uses TRBV5-6 and TRBJ2-5; 11 bases align to TRBD2. The germline V gene encodes CDR1 SGHDT and CDR2 YYEEEE. Trimming at V came to 7 bases and at J to 3 bases, leaving 14 bases not matched to a gene. This CDR3 has 17 residues. The CDR3 nucleotides read TGTGCCAGCTTAAGGGCTAGCGGGAGGAAAGGAGAAGAGACCCAGTACTTC. Its protein product is CASLRASGRKGEETQYF.

V and J are TRBV11-2 and TRBJ2-5, with 7 bases aligning to TRBD1. J gave up 0 bases and V 4 bases, and 11 bases lay outside the gene matches. Germline V gene data show CDR1 as SGHAT and CDR2 as FQNNGV. The CDR3 sequence is 17 residues long. The CDR3 is CASSWGPTGNHQETQYF. The CDR3 DNA is TGTGCCAGCAGCTGGGGACCGACAGGGAACCACCAAGAGACCCAGTACTTC.

The chain carries TRBV25-1 and TRBJ2-5; possible D gene TRBD2, 6 bases. The V and J ends lost 5 bases and 5 bases respectively, with 21 bases between them. Germline values: CDR1 MGHDK, CDR2 SYGVNS. The CDR3 is 16 amino acids. CDR3 in DNA: TGTGCCAGCAGTCGAGGGACTGTTAATTCGGGGGAGACCCAGTACTTC. It is translated as CASSRGTVNSGETQYF.

V gene TRBV5-4 combines with J gene TRBJ2-1; D is possibly TRBD2 (7 bases). V was cut by 2 bases and J by 8 bases, with 20 bases left in between. The CDR3 totals 16 residues. Germline V gene sequence: CDR1 SGHNT, CDR2 YYREEE (reference sequence). The CDR3, as DNA: TGTGCCAGCAGCTTAGGGGGGAGGGTAGTGGGGGATGAGCAGTTCTTC. Residues: CASSLGGRVVGDEQFF.

This sequence joins TRBV5-4 and TRBJ1-1, with a tentative D call TRBD1 (5 bases). This CDR3 is 15 amino acids long. The V gene's germline CDR1 is SGHNT and CDR2 YYREEE (reference sequence). The V end was cut by 5 bases, the J end by 4 bases, with 18 bases between. CDR3: CASRSPGGLITEAFF. The DNA of the CDR3 is TGTGCCAGCAGATCCCCCGGGGGGTTGATCACTGAAGCTTTCTTT.

The gene calls are TRBV28 and TRBJ2-2; 8 nucleotides line up with TRBD2. CDR1 and CDR2 (germline): MDHEN, SYDVKM. This CDR3 spans 17 amino acids. With 3 bases clipped from V and 5 bases from J, the junction kept 11 bases outside the gene matches. The CDR3 sequence: CASSFITSGEGTGELFF. Here the CDR3 DNA reads TGTGCCAGCAGTTTTATCACTAGCGGAGAGGGGACCGGGGAGCTGTTTTTT.

This chain connects TRBV7-9 to TRBJ2-5, with 14 bases that match TRBD2. Germline V gene sequence: CDR1 SEHNR, CDR2 FQNEAQ (reference sequence). This CDR3 region has 15 residues. V lost 8 bases and J lost 2; bases outside the gene matches: 4. CDR3 loop: CASGTSGSRQETQYF. CDR3 in DNA: TGTGCCAGCGGGACTAGCGGGAGCCGACAAGAGACCCAGTACTTC.

The chain joins TRBV5-8 to TRBJ2-2, with D tentatively TRBD1 (5 bases). The V gene lost 4 bases and the J gene lost 6 bases, with 10 bases spanning the gap. The CDR3 sequence is 13 residues long. Germline-derived CDR1 and CDR2 are SGHTS and YDEGEE. The chain's CDR3 is CASSSQGAGELFF. DNA of the CDR3: TGTGCCAGCAGCAGCCAGGGTGCCGGGGAGCTGTTTTTT.

The rearrangement joins TRBV27 to TRBJ2-3; D is unresolved. This CDR3 spans 15 amino acids. V lost 8 bases and J lost 0, with 15 bases in between. Germline CDR1 reads MNHEY; CDR2 reads SMNVEV (reference sequence). The chain's CDR3 is CASARDPRSTDTQYF. The CDR3 DNA reads as TGTGCCAGCGCTCGCGATCCCCGCAGCACAGATACGCAGTATTTT.